This section outlines one T cell receptor (beta chain) sequence together with its context. The data are from a study of shared clonotypes between healthy human individuals. Across the study: The cohort had two women and three men, ages 18 to 49.

The assay was immunoSEQ multiplex PCR, and TCRdb's table has in-frame clones only and misses some. The data contain about 640,000 clones, about two thirds of them seen just once; the ten biggest clones take up 1.8%. Germline CDR1 reads MNHNY; CDR2 reads SVGAGI (reference sequence). The V end lost 8 bases, the J end lost 0 bases, and 11 bases lay between the germline ends. This CDR3 region has 14 residues. This clonotype was sampled from a woman aged 25 to 39 in good health. The V call is TRBV6-6, the J call TRBJ1-3; possible D gene TRBD1, 5 bases. Sequencing input: memory CD4+ T cells sorted from blood. Subset here: CD45RA-negative fraction. The CDR3 here is CASLSRDSGNTIYF. The CDR3 DNA follows: TGTGCCAGCCTGAGCAGGGACTCTGGAAACACCATATATTTT.